These 20 T cell receptor beta chains were sequenced from one sample in a study of CD8+CD57+ T cells in acquired aplastic anemia. The TCR beta profiling, which covered VDJ combination and CDR3 sequence, was carried out using genomic DNA as the template. In TCRdb, the reads were re-called with MiXCR into one record per CDR3 protein. The sample yields approximately 98,000 distinct CDR3 sequences, 51% seen once. The specimen sequenced was sorted CD4+, CD8+, or CD8+CD57+ T cells (not recorded which) from PBMCs. The receptors were gathered from a human donor in good health, serving as a control.

About this clonotype itself: The germline gene is not matched at one end of the junction; a read error may be the cause. V gene TRBV4-3 combines with J gene TRBJ1-4; perhaps TRBD1 as D (6 bases). The CDR3 consists of 16 residues. Germline V gives CDR1 LGHNA, CDR2 YSLEER. CDR3 loop: CASRHWTAGTNEKLFF. The DNA for the CDR3 is TGCGCCAGCCGCCATTGGACAGCCGGCACTAATGAAAAACTGTTTTTT.

Worth noting for this clonotype: Germline is not matched at one junction end, which may reflect a read error. J is TRBJ2-7 and V is TRBV11-2; TRBD1 aligns across 7 bases. The V gene's germline CDR1 is SGHAT and CDR2 FQNNGV. This CDR3 comprises 15 residues. The CDR3 DNA reads TGTGCCCGCAGCTTAGATCAGGGGGAAATTTACGAGCGGTACTTC. Translating gives CARSLDQGEIYERYF.

The chain has TRBV6-1 and TRBJ2-3, with 10 bases lining up with TRBD2. Germline trimming cut 6 bases from V and 2 bases from J; bases unmatched to any gene: 5. Germline CDR1 MNHNS, CDR2 SASEGT. The length of the CDR3 is 15 residues. In DNA form, the CDR3 reads TGTGCCAGCAGGCGGACTAGCGGATACACAGATACGCAGTATTTT. Its translation is CASRRTSGYTDTQYF.

This chain uses TRBV7-9 with TRBJ2-5; TRBD1 is a possible D gene (6 bases). Germline V lookup: CDR1 SEHNR, CDR2 FQNEAQ (reference sequence). The CDR3 loop spans 13 amino acids. Trimming took 3 bases from V and 5 from J, leaving 10 bases between them. CDR3 in amino acids: CASSFQGLETQYF. In DNA, the CDR3 is TGTGCCAGCAGCTTTCAGGGGTTGGAGACCCAGTACTTC. The entire variable domain, with the rest obtained from reference TRBV7-9 and TRBJ2-5, is as follows: DTGVSQNPRHKITKRGQNVTFRCDPISEHNRLYWYRQTLGQGPEFLTYFQNEAQLEKSRLLSDRFSAERPKGSFSTLEIQRTEQGDSAMYLCASSFQGLETQYFGPGTRLLVL.

The chain has TRBV9 and TRBJ1-5; D call uncertain. The germline gives CDR1 SGDLS, CDR2 YYNGEE. Trimming took off 0 bases at V and 7 bases at J, with 2 bases between the two ends. The CDR3 runs 11 residues. The CDR3 protein is CASSVGQPQHF. The CDR3 coding sequence is TGTGCCAGCAGCGTAGGGCAGCCCCAGCATTTT.

The V gene is TRBV7-6, the J gene TRBJ1-2; the D gene is possibly TRBD1 (6 bases). Looked up from germline, CDR1 is SGHVS and CDR2 is FNYEAQ. Trimming shortened V by 1 base and J by 10 bases, and 22 bases separated the two germline ends. The CDR3 runs to 16 residues. CDR3 sequence reads: CASSLVSGGASFDYTF. CDR3 DNA sequence: TGTGCCAGCAGCTTAGTTAGCGGGGGGGCCTCATTTGACTACACCTTC.

At least ten counts were recorded for this clonotype. The chain combines TRBV19 with TRBJ2-1, with D possibly TRBD1 on 5 matching bases. The CDR3 totals 13 residues. Trimming took off 5 bases at V and 3 bases at J, with 8 bases between the two ends. Germline CDR1 reads LNHDA; CDR2 reads SQIVND (reference sequence). The chain's CDR3 is CASSVGHYNEQFF. CDR3 nucleotides: TGTGCCAGTAGTGTCGGACACTACAATGAGCAGTTCTTC.

The chain couples TRBV25-1 to TRBJ2-1, with 9 bases identical to TRBD2. Germline values: CDR1 MGHDK, CDR2 SYGVNS. The trim removed 4 bases at V and 3 bases at J, leaving 4 bases unmatched. CDR3 size: 15 residues. DNA for the CDR3: TGTGCCAGCAGTGGTCCGACTAGCGGCTACAATGAGCAGTTCTTC. Amino acid sequence: CASSGPTSGYNEQFF.

The sample holds a few counts of this clonotype. A much more abundant neighbour one base away suggests this may be a read error. The conserved final phenylalanine or tryptophan is absent from the CDR3, which likely points to a read error. The CDR3 is CASSLTYEQYS. DNA for the CDR3: TGTGCCAGCAGCCTAACCTACGAGCAGTACTCC. V gene TRBV6-2 or TRBV6-3 combines with J gene TRBJ2-7; no firm D call. The germline V and J ends were trimmed by 6 bases and 2 bases, with 5 bases remaining between them. This CDR3 has 11 residues. The germline V gene encodes CDR1 MNHEY and CDR2 SVGEGT.

This clonotype was detected ten times or more. J is TRBJ2-7 and V is TRBV4-3; the D gene could be TRBD1 or TRBD2 (6 bases each). The CDR3 length is 15 residues. Looked up from germline, CDR1 is LGHNA and CDR2 is YSLEER. The V end lost 0 bases, the J end lost 7 bases, and 16 bases lay between the germline ends. Here the CDR3 reads CASSQDRSGGQEQYF. CDR3 nucleotide sequence: TGCGCCAGCAGCCAAGATCGTAGTGGGGGGCAGGAGCAGTACTTC.

The chain carries TRBV20-1 and TRBJ2-3; TRBD1 matches at 9 bases. The J segment lost 2 bases and the V segment lost 6 bases, leaving 6 bases of the junction unmatched. The CDR3 runs to 14 residues. Germline V CDR1 and CDR2: DFQATT, SNEGSKA (reference sequence). CDR3 in amino acids: CSATGTGPTDTQYF. For the CDR3, the DNA is TGCAGTGCCACCGGGACAGGGCCCACAGATACGCAGTATTTT.

The table lists this clonotype with many counts. The chain has TRBV9 and TRBJ2-2; D remains unclear. CDR3 size: 17 residues. The V end lost 2 bases, the J end lost 0 bases, and 14 bases lay between the germline ends. Germline CDR1 SGDLS, CDR2 YYNGEE. The CDR3 nucleotides read TGTGCCAGCAGCGTGAGTTCTGCAAAACCGAACACCGGGGAGCTGTTTTTT. Protein sequence: CASSVSSAKPNTGELFF.

This chain uses TRBV6-5 with TRBJ1-6; weak D call: TRBD1 (6 bases). Between the trimmed V and J ends, which lost 0 bases and 8 bases, there was a span of 17 bases. This CDR3 comprises 17 residues. Germline lookup yields CDR1 MNHEY and CDR2 SVGAGI. The CDR3 loop reads CASSYSGGGTVHSPLHF. The CDR3 DNA reads TGTGCCAGCAGTTACTCCGGAGGGGGAACGGTCCATTCACCCCTCCACTTT.

This clonotype was seen only a few times. V usage is TRBV5-1 and J usage is TRBJ2-2; D call uncertain. CDR3 length: 17 residues. Per germline, CDR1 SGHRS and CDR2 YFSETQ. The ends were cut back, 4 bases at V and 0 bases at J, with 16 bases in the middle. CDR3 sequence reads: CASSPDHRPPNTGELFF. The CDR3 DNA is TGCGCCAGCAGCCCGGATCATAGACCTCCGAACACCGGGGAGCTGTTTTTT.

On this clonotype itself: One base away lies a much larger clone, so this may be a sequencing read error. The chain carries TRBV25-1 and TRBJ2-7; 16 bases are shared with TRBD2. Germline CDR1 reads MGHDK; CDR2 reads SYGVNS. This CDR3 is 21 amino acids long. The junction had 21 bases not matched to a gene; V was cut back by 5 bases and J by 5 bases. Here the CDR3 DNA reads TGTGCCAGCAGTTACGACCCGGGACTAGCGGGGGGGCCGGAGTCTTTGAACGAGCAGTACTTC. This encodes CASSYDPGLAGGPESLNEQYF.

The V call is TRBV24-1, the J call TRBJ2-7; 8 bases map to TRBD1. The CDR3 loop spans 13 amino acids. Trimming took 11 bases from V and 6 from J; bases not matched to a gene: 11. Germline CDR1 and CDR2: KGHDR and SFDVKD. For the CDR3, the DNA is TGTGCCAGAGGACAGGGCCCCCGGTCCGAGCAGTACTTC. Amino acids: CARGQGPRSEQYF.

On this clonotype: Sequence at one end of the junction differs from germline and may be a read error. This rearrangement joins TRBV7-2 to TRBJ2-4, with unresolved D. In germline, CDR1 is SGHTA, CDR2 FQGNSA. The CDR3 length is 12 residues. The CDR3 spells CASSLTKNNQYF. For the CDR3, the DNA is TGTGCCAGCAGCTTAACCAAAAACAATCAGTACTTC.

The chain carries TRBV20-1 and TRBJ1-5, with a tentative D call TRBD1 (6 bases). CDR1 is DFQATT, CDR2 SNEGSKA, per germline (reference sequence). Trimming took 5 bases from V and 3 from J, leaving 17 bases between them. There are 15 residues in the CDR3. The CDR3 region is CSAYGLTGDNQPQHF. In nucleotides, the CDR3 is TGCAGTGCTTATGGGTTGACAGGAGACAATCAGCCCCAGCATTTT.

V gene TRBV6-1 combines with J gene TRBJ2-2; TRBD1 or TRBD2 may be the D gene (5 bases each). There are 13 residues in the CDR3. Per the germline V gene, CDR1 is MNHNS and CDR2 is SASEGT. With 10 bases removed from V and 7 bases from J, the gap between germline ends came to 16 bases. CDR3: CAISRGVHGELFF. Written as DNA, the CDR3 is TGTGCCATCTCAAGAGGGGTTCACGGGGAGCTGTTTTTT.

The genes are TRBV19 and TRBJ2-5; perhaps TRBD2 as D (7 bases). This CDR3 has 14 amino acids. CDR1 is LNHDA and CDR2 is SQIVND in the germline V gene (reference sequence). The V gene lost 9 bases and the J gene lost 4 bases, with 18 bases spanning the gap. Here the CDR3 DNA reads TGTGCCAGCGCCCTTACACGGGGGGCAGAGACCCAGTACTTC. Protein sequence: CASALTRGAETQYF.